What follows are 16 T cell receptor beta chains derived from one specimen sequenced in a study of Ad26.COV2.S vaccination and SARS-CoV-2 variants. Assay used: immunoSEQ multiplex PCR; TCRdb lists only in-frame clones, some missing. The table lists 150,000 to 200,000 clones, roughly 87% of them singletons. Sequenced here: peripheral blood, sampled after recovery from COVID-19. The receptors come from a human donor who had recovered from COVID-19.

The CDR3, as DNA: TGTGCCAGCAGCGAACCCGGGGAGGGGCAGGGCGAAAAACTGTTTTTT. Amino acid sequence: CASSEPGEGQGEKLFF. The gene calls are TRBV6-6 and TRBJ1-4; TRBD1 might be the D (5 bases). The CDR3 has 16 amino acids. Germline loops: CDR1 MNHNY, CDR2 SVGAGI (reference sequence). Trimming cost V 6 bases and J 8 bases, with 22 bases left between them.

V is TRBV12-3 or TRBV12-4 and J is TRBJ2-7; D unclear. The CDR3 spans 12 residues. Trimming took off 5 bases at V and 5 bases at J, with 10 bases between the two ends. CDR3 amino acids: CASSGLGDEQYF. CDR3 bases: TGTGCCAGCAGTGGCCTTGGGGACGAGCAGTACTTC.

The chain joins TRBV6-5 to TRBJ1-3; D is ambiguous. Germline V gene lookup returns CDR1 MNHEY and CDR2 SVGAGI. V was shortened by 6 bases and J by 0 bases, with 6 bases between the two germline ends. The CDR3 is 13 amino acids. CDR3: CASRAASGNTIYF. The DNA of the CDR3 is TGTGCCAGCAGGGCTGCCTCTGGAAACACCATATATTTT.

The chain's CDR3 is CASSGRDRGPSQQFF. CDR3 coding DNA: TGCGCCAGCAGCGGACGGGACAGGGGCCCTTCTCAGCAGTTCTTC. The rearrangement links TRBV5-1 to TRBJ2-1; 10 positions agree with TRBD1. With V trimmed by 4 bases and J by 11 bases, 12 bases remained unmatched. This CDR3 is built from 15 residues. Germline V gene lookup returns CDR1 SGHRS and CDR2 YFSETQ.

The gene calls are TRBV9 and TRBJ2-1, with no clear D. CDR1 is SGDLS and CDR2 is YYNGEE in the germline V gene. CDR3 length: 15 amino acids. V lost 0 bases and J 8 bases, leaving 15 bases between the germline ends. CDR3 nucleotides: TGTGCCAGCAGCGTAGAGGCTAGTCGACTCCATGAGCAGTTCTTC. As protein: CASSVEASRLHEQFF.

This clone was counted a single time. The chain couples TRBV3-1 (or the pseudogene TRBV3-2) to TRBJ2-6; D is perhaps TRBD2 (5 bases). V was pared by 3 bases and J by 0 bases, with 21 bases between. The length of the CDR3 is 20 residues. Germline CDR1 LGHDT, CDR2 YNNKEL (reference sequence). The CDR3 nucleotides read TGTGCCAGCAGCCATAGGGTGTCGTCCGGGGTTCGCTCTGGGGCCAACGTCCTGACTTTC. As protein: CASSHRVSSGVRSGANVLTF.

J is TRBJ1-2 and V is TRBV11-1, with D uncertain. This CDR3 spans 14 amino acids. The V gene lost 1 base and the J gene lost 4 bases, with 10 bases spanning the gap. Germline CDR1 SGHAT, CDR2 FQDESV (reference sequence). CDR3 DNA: TGTGCCAGCAGCTTAGTCATAGGTTCCTATGGCTACACCTTC. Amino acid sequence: CASSLVIGSYGYTF.

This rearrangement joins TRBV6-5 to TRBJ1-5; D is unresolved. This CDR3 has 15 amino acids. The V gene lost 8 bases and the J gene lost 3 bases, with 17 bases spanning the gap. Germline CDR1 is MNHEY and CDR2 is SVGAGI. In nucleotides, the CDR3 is TGTGCCAGCGTGCTGGACTCTAGCTTCAATCAGCCCCAGCATTTT. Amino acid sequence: CASVLDSSFNQPQHF.

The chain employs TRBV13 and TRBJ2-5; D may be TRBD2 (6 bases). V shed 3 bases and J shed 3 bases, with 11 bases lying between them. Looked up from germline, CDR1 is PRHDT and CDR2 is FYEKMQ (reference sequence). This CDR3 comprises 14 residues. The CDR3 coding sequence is TGTGCCAGCAGCTTCGGCGGGATCGAAGAGACCCAGTACTTC. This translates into CASSFGGIEETQYF.

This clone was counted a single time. CDR3 region: CASSPSGTGSYNSPLHF. The CDR3 DNA reads TGTGCCAGCTCACCATCCGGGACAGGTTCCTATAATTCACCCCTCCACTTT. The chain recombines TRBV18 with TRBJ1-6, with 8 bases identical to TRBD1. Per germline, CDR1 KGHSH and CDR2 LQKENI. The CDR3 extends over 17 amino acids. Trimming removed 2 bases from V and 1 base from J; junction bases left unmatched: 4.

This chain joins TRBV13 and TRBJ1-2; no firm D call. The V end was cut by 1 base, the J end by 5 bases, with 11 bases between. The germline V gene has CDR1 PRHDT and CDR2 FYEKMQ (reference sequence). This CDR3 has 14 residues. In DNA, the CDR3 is TGTGCCAGCAGCTTAGTGGCGGGAGGATATGGCTACACCTTC. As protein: CASSLVAGGYGYTF.

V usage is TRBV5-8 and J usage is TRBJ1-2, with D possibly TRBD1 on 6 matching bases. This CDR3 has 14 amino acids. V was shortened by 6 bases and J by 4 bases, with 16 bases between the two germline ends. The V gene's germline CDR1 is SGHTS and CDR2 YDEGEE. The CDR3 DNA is TGTGCCAGCACCCAGAGGGGGGTTGGCTATGGCTACACCTTC. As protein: CASTQRGVGYGYTF.

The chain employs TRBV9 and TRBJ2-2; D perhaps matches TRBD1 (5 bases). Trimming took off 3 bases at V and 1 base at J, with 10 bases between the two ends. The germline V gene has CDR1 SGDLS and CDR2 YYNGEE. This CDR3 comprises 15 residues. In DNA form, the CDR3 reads TGTGCCAGCAGCGGAAGACAGAAGAACACCGGGGAGCTGTTTTTT. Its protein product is CASSGRQKNTGELFF.

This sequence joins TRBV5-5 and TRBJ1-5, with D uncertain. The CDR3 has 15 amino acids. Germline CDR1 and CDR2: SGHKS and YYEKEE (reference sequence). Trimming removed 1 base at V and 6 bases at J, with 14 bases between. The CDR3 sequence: CASSLRRVEGQPQHF. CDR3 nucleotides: TGTGCCAGCAGCTTGCGGAGGGTAGAGGGTCAGCCCCAGCATTTT.

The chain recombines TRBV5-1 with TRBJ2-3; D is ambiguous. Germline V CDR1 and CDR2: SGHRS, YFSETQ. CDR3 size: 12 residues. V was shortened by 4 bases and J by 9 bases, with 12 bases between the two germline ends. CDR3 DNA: TGCGCCAGCAGCGACTTCCCCTGGACGCAGTATTTT. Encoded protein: CASSDFPWTQYF.

In DNA, the CDR3 is TGCGCCAGCAGCCAAACTAGGACGGGGGCGCGTGGGGATGAGCAGTTCTTC. Amino acid sequence: CASSQTRTGARGDEQFF. The chain couples TRBV4-1 to TRBJ2-1; perhaps D is TRBD1 or TRBD2 (6 bases each). In germline, CDR1 is MGHRA, CDR2 YSYEKL. Trimming removed 2 bases at V and 8 bases at J, with 22 bases between. This CDR3 contains 17 residues.